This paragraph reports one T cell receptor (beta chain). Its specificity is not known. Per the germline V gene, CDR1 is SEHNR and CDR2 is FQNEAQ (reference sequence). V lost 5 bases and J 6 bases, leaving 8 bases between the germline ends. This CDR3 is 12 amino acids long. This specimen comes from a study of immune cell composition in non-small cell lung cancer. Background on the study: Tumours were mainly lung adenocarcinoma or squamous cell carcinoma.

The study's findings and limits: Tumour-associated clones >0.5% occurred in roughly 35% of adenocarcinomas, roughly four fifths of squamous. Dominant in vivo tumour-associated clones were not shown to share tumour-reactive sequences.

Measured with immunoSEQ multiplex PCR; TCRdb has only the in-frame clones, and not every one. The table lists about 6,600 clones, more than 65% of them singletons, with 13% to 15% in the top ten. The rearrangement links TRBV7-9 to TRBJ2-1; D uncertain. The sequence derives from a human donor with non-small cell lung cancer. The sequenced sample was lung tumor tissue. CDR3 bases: TGTGCCAGCAGCCCCCGACTCAATGAGCAGTTCTTC. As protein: CASSPRLNEQFF.